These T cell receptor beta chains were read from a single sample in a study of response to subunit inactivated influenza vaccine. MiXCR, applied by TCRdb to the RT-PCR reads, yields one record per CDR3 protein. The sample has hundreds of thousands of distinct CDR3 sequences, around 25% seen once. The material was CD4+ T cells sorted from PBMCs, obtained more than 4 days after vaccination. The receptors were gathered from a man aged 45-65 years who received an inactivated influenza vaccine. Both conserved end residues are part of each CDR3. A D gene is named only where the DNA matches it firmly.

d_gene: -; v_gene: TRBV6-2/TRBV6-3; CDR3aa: CASSSWSSSYPTEAFF
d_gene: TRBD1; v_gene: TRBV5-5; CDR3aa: CASSLATGRETQYF
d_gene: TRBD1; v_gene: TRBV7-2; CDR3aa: CASRTGSTNQYF
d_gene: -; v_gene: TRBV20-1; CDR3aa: CSVSRGYNEKLFF
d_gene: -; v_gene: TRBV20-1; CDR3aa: CSARPGSETQYF
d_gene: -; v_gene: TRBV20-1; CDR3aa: CSARDTNNEQFF
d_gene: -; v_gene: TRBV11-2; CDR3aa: CASSLSAGTNEKLFF
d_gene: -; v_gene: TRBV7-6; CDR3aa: CASSLEQGGDEQYF
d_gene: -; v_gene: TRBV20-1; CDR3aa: CSAPRSSSYEQYF
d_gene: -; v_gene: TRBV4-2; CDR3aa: CASSQEGGSFYGYTF
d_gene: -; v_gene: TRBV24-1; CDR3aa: CATSDFGIGEQFF
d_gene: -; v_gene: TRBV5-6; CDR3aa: CASRELWQRPEKLFF
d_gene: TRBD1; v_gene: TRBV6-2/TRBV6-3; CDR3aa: CASTPQGARGYTF
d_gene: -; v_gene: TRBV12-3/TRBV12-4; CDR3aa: CASSLNRQAGGQPQHF
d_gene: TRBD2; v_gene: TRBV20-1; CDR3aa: CGLAGVPSYEQYF
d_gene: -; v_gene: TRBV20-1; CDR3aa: CSARDPRTESYNEQFF
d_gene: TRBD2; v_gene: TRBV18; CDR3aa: CASSLDRASGRGSYNEQFF
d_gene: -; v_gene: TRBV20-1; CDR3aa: CSARPSGPSGNTIYF
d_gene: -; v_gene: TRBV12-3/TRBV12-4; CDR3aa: CASSFGGRMLNTEAFF
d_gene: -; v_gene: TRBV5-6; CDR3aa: CASSFNGNQPQHF
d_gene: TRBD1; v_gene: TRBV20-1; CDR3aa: CSASHFGTASSGNTIYF
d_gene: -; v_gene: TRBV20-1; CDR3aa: CSARGDPGIYGYTF
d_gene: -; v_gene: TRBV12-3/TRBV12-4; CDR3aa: CASSLGHQNEKLFF
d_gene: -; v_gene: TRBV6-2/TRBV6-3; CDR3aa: CASHLPGRANVLTF
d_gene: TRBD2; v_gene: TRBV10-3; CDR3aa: CAIKFQERLAGNEQFF
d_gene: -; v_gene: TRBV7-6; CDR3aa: CASSLDVDTQYF
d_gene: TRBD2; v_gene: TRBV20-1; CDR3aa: CSASFGGRASNEQYF